The 8 T cell receptor beta chains reported below all come from one sample, sequenced in a study of PD-1 blockade in classical Hodgkin lymphoma. Only in-frame clones appear in the TCRdb table, and some are missing; sequencing was by immunoSEQ multiplex PCR. Among about 44,000 clones listed, around 64% were seen once. Indicated time point: cycle 4 day 1 (C4D1), after 5 to 7 weeks of nivolumab. Exposure to brentuximab vedotin varied, and each patient had relapsed following autologous stem cell transplantation. The sample consisted of peripheral blood mononuclear cells (PBMCs), taken before the fourth cycle of nivolumab. Receptors were obtained from a human donor with classical Hodgkin lymphoma.

J is TRBJ1-2 and V is TRBV5-6, with D tentatively TRBD1 (5 bases). V gave up 0 bases and J gave up 4 bases, with 10 bases separating them. There are 14 residues in the CDR3. The germline gives CDR1 SGHDT, CDR2 YYEEEE. The CDR3 nucleotides read TGTGCCAGCAGCTTGGATCCCGGGACCTATGGCTACACCTTC. Translating gives CASSLDPGTYGYTF.

The chain combines TRBV5-6 with TRBJ1-2; D gene unclear. The germline gives CDR1 SGHDT, CDR2 YYEEEE. The CDR3 runs to 12 residues. The V end was cut by 4 bases, the J end by 4 bases, with 8 bases between. The CDR3 bases are TGTGCCAGCAGCCCTGATATCTATGGCTACACCTTC. It encodes CASSPDIYGYTF.

With regard to this clone: An end of the junction differs from the germline gene, which may be a read error. This chain joins TRBV6-5 and TRBJ1-3, with unresolved D. This CDR3 contains 13 residues. The germline gives CDR1 MNHEY, CDR2 SVGAGI. The CDR3 nucleotides read TGTGCCAGTAGTTGGACGAGAGGAAACACCATATATTTT. Protein sequence: CASSWTRGNTIYF.

This chain joins TRBV5-1 and TRBJ2-3; the D call may be TRBD1 or TRBD2 (5 bases each). The germline V gene has CDR1 SGHRS and CDR2 YFSETQ. V lost 2 bases and J 3 bases, leaving 10 bases between the germline ends. The CDR3 is 14 amino acids. CDR3: CASSFGRETDTQYF. The CDR3 bases are TGCGCCAGCAGCTTTGGCAGGGAGACAGATACGCAGTATTTT.

The chain is built from TRBV5-1 and TRBJ2-5; D not resolved. Per germline, CDR1 SGHRS and CDR2 YFSETQ. The CDR3 length is 13 residues. Trimming removed 5 bases from V and 5 bases from J, with 13 bases in between. The CDR3 nucleotides read TGCGCCAGCAGGGTTAACCAGAGGGAGACCCAGTACTTC. Translation gives CASRVNQRETQYF.

The chain links TRBV7-6 to TRBJ2-2; a possible D gene is TRBD2 (6 bases). V was shortened by 2 bases and J by 3 bases, with 10 bases between the two germline ends. The CDR3 is 15 residues long. Germline values: CDR1 SGHVS, CDR2 FNYEAQ. CDR3 sequence reads: CASSLQGGDTGELFF. As DNA, the CDR3 is TGTGCCAGCAGCTTACAGGGAGGTGACACCGGGGAGCTGTTTTTT.

Points on this clone: This CDR3 is also generated by other DNA sequences in the sample. The chain joins TRBV5-1 to TRBJ2-7; D remains ambiguous. The CDR3 has 12 residues. V lost 0 bases, J lost 3 bases, and 4 bases lay in between. CDR1 is SGHRS and CDR2 is YFSETQ in the germline V gene. CDR3 amino acids: CASSLEGYEQYF. The CDR3 DNA reads TGCGCCAGCAGCTTGGAGGGCTACGAGCAGTACTTC.

This clone was recorded a few times. The chain joins TRBV5-1 to TRBJ1-3; no definite D call. V was trimmed by 6 bases and J by 0 bases, leaving 7 bases between them. CDR3 length: 13 amino acids. The germline V gene has CDR1 SGHRS and CDR2 YFSETQ. CDR3 sequence (DNA): TGCGCCAGCAAATCTTACTCTGGAAACACCATATATTTT. This translates into CASKSYSGNTIYF.